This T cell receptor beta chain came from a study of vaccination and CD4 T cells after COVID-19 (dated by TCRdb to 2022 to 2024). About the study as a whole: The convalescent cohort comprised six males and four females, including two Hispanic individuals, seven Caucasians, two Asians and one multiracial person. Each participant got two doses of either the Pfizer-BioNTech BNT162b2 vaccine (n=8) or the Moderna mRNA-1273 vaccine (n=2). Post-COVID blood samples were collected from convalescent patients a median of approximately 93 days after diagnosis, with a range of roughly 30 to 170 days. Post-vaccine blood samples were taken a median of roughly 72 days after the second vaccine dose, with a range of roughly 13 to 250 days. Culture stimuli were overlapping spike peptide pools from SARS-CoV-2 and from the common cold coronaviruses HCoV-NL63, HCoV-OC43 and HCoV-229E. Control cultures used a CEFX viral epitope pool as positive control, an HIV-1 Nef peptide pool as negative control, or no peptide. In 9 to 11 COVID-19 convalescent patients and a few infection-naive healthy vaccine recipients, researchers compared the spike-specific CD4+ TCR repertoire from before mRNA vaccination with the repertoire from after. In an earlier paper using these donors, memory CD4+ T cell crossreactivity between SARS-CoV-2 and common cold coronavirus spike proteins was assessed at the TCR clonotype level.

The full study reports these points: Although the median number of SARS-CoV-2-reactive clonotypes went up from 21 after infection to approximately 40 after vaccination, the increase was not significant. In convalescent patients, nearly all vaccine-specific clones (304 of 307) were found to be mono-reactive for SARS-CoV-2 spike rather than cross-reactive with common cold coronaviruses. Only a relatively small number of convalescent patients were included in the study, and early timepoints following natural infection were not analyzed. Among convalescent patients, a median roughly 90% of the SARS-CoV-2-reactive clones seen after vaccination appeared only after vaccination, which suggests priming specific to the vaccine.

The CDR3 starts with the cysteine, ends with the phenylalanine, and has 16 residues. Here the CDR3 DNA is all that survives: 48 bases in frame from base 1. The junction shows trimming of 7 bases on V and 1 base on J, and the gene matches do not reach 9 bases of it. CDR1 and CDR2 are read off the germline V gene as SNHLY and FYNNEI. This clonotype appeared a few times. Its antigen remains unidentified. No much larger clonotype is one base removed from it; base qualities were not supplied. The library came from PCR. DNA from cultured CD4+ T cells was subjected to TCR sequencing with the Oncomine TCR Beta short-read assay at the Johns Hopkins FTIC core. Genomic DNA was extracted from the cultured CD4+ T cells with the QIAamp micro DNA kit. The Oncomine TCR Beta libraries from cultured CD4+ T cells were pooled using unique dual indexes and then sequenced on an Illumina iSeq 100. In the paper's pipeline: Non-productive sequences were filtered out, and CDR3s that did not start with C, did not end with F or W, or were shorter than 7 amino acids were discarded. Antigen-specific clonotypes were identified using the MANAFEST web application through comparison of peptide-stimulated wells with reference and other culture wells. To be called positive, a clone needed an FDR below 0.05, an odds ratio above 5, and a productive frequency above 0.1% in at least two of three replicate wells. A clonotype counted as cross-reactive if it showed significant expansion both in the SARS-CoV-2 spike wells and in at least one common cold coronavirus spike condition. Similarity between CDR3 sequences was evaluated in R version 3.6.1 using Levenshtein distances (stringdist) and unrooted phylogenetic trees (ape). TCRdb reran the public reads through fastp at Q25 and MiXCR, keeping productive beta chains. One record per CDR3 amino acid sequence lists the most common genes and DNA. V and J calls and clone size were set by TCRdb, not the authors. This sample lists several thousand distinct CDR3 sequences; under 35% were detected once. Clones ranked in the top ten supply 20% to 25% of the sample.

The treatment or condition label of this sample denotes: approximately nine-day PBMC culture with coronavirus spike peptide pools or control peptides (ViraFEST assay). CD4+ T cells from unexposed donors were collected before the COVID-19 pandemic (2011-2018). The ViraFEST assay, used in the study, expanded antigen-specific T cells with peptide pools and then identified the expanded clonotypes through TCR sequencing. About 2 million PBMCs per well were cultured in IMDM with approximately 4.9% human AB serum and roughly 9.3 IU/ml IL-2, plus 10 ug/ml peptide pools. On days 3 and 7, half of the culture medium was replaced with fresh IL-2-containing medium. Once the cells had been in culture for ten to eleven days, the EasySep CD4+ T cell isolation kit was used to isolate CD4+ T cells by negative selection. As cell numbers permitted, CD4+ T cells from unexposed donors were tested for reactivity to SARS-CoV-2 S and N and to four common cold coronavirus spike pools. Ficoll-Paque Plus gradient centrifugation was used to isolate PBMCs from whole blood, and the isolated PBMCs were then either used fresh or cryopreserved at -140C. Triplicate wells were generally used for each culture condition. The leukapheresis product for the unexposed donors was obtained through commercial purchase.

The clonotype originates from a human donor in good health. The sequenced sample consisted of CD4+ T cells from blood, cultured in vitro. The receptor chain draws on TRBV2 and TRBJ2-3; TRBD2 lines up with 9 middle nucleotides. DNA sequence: TGTGCCAGCACCTTCAGCGGGGGGACAGGCACAGATACGCAGTATTTT. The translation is CASTFSGGTGTDTQYF.